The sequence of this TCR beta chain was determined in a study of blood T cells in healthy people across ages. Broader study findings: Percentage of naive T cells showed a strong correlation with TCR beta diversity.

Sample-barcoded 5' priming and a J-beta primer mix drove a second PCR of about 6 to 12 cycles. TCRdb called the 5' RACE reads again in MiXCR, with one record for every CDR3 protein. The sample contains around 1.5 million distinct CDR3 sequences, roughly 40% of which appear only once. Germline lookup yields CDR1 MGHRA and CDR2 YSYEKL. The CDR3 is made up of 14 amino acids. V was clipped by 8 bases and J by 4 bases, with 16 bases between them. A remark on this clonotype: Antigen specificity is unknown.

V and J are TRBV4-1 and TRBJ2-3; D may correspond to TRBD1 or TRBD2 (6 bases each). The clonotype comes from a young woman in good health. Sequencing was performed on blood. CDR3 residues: CASSGGVLADTQYF. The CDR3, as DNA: TGCGCCAGCTCCGGGGGCGTTTTGGCAGATACGCAGTATTTT.